These T cell receptor beta chains were read from a single sample in a study of blood T cell repertoires in COVID-19. TCRdb's table, derived via immunoSEQ multiplex PCR, lists solely in-frame clones and lacks some. Among around 250,000 clones listed, roughly 88% were seen once. The material sequenced was PBMCs or T cells enriched from blood (not recorded which). Receptors originate from a woman aged 45-60 years who had recovered from COVID-19. Each CDR3 is given with its conserved first and last residue. Fields, in order: V gene, CDR3 length, J gene, clone size, D gene, CDR3 protein, CDR3 DNA. D genes are given only for firm matches. Not all rows give a size; the values are once, few, many and, for expanded clones, a class.

TRBV2	15	TRBJ1-1	.	.	CASRKRGTENTEAFF	TGTGCCAGCAGAAAGAGGGGGACGGAGAACACTGAAGCTTTCTTT
TRBV5-1	16	TRBJ2-3	.	TRBD2	CASSLISGSTADTQYF	TGCGCCAGCAGCTTGATTAGCGGGAGTACGGCAGATACGCAGTATTTT
TRBV11-3	15	TRBJ1-1	.	TRBD1	CASSLNGTGLTEAFF	TGTGCCAGCAGCTTAAACGGGACAGGGCTCACTGAAGCTTTCTTT
TRBV3-1/TRBV3-2	12	TRBJ1-1	.	.	CASSQVSGEAFF	TGTGCCAGCAGCCAAGTGTCGGGGGAAGCTTTCTTT
TRBV30	14	TRBJ2-7	.	TRBD1	CAWSSEDRGLEQYF	TGTGCCTGGAGTAGCGAGGACAGGGGCCTCGAGCAGTACTTC
TRBV2	13	TRBJ2-1	.	TRBD2	CATSGLADNEQFF	TGTGCCACCAGTGGACTAGCGGACAATGAGCAGTTCTTC
TRBV5-1	15	TRBJ1-1	once	.	CASSLFGATNTEAFF	TGCGCCAGCAGCTTGTTTGGGGCTACGAACACTGAAGCTTTCTTT
TRBV2	14	TRBJ2-5	.	TRBD2	CASRKGPGGETQYF	TGTGCCAGCAGGAAAGGACCGGGAGGGGAGACCCAGTACTTC
TRBV5-1	14	TRBJ2-7	.	TRBD2	CASSQSLAGNEQYF	TGCGCCAGCAGCCAGAGTCTAGCGGGCAACGAGCAGTACTTC
TRBV5-8	14	TRBJ1-2	.	.	CASTDRSKNYGYTF	TGTGCCAGCACCGACCGGAGCAAAAACTATGGCTACACCTTC
TRBV5-1	14	TRBJ2-7	.	.	CASSSPENSYEQYF	TGCGCCAGCAGTTCCCCGGAGAACTCCTACGAGCAGTACTTC
TRBV28	12	TRBJ1-1	.	.	CASRGQNTEAFF	TGTGCCAGCAGGGGCCAGAACACTGAAGCTTTCTTT
TRBV7-8	14	TRBJ1-2	.	.	CASSSQPSNYGYTF	TGTGCCAGCAGCTCACAGCCTTCTAACTATGGCTACACCTTC
TRBV7-9	15	TRBJ2-3	few	.	CASSRTVGSTDTQYF	TGTGCCAGCAGCCGAACAGTCGGAAGCACAGATACGCAGTATTTT
TRBV29-1	19	TRBJ2-5	.	TRBD2	CSVLGLYREGNGLQETQYF	TGCAGCGTTCTAGGCCTTTATCGGGAGGGGAACGGTCTTCAAGAGACCCAGTACTTC
TRBV7-9	14	TRBJ1-1	.	.	CASSLGQQNTEAFF	TGTGCCAGCAGCCTTGGACAGCAGAACACTGAAGCTTTCTTT
TRBV4-1	15	TRBJ2-1	.	.	CASSQVRQGYNEQFF	TGCGCCAGCAGCCAAGTCCGGCAGGGTTACAATGAGCAGTTCTTC
TRBV28	15	TRBJ1-4	.	.	CASSFNRGLNEKLFF	TGTGCCAGCAGTTTCAACAGAGGGCTTAATGAAAAACTGTTTTTT
TRBV5-6	15	TRBJ2-1	.	TRBD2	CASSFEREGHNEQFF	TGTGCCAGCAGCTTTGAGCGGGAGGGACACAATGAGCAGTTCTTC